What follows is one T cell receptor (beta chain) and its context. Antigen unknown. TCRdb keeps only in-frame clones here, not all; method: immunoSEQ multiplex PCR. The data show around 25,000 clones, with 75% to 85% seen just once and over 20% held by the top ten. Germline CDR1 PRHDT, CDR2 FYEKMQ (reference sequence). CDR3 length: 16 residues. The V and J ends lost 0 bases and 2 bases respectively, with 12 bases between them. The record originates from a study of PD-1 blockade in mismatch repair-deficient tumors. Study in general: Enrolled about 2012-2016, patients had progressing, pretreated mismatch repair-deficient cancers of more than ten types.

Broader study findings: Rapid post-treatment expansion, then contraction, generally preceding radiologic response, marked tumor-resident clones.

V gene TRBV13 combines with J gene TRBJ2-3; possible D gene TRBD2, 6 bases. The receptor was derived from an adult with mismatch repair-deficient cancer. The input for sequencing was peripheral blood, taken 12 weeks after starting pembrolizumab. The CDR3, as DNA: TGTGCCAGCAGCTTAGGCCGTAGGGAGGTCACAGATACGCAGTATTTT. Translating it yields CASSLGRREVTDTQYF.